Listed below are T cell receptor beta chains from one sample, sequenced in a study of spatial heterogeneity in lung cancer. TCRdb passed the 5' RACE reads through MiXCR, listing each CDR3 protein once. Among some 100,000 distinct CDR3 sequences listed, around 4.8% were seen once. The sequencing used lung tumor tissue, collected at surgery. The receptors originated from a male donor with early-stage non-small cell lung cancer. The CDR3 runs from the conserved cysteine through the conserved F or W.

CDR3 protein: CASGGNLTDTQYF; V gene: TRBV6-4; J gene: TRBJ2-3
CDR3 protein: CASSQGTRGRAVYNEQFF; V gene: TRBV4-2; J gene: TRBJ2-1
CDR3 protein: CASSTVGPWKQYF; V gene: TRBV12-3/TRBV12-4; J gene: TRBJ2-7
CDR3 protein: CACGQGGELFF; V gene: TRBV10-3; J gene: TRBJ2-2
CDR3 protein: CASSQNPDQGWYNSPLHF; V gene: TRBV11-2; J gene: TRBJ1-6
CDR3 protein: CASTSPGPHADTQYF; V gene: TRBV28; J gene: TRBJ2-3
CDR3 protein: CASRAGDTPNYGYTF; V gene: TRBV11-2; J gene: TRBJ1-2
CDR3 protein: CATSRASRRSNYGYTF; V gene: TRBV15; J gene: TRBJ1-2
CDR3 protein: CASSPGSGNTNEKLFF; V gene: TRBV5-1; J gene: TRBJ1-4
CDR3 protein: CASSINSANEQFF; V gene: TRBV11-3; J gene: TRBJ2-1
CDR3 protein: CASSRTQNWADTQYF; V gene: TRBV5-1; J gene: TRBJ2-3
CDR3 protein: CASSLGTGNLYEQYF; V gene: TRBV5-5; J gene: TRBJ2-7
CDR3 protein: CASSSWVGSPRSF; V gene: TRBV27; J gene: TRBJ2-7
CDR3 protein: CSARDLTSGIQDTQYF; V gene: TRBV20-1; J gene: TRBJ2-3
CDR3 protein: CASSETGAWGETQYF; V gene: TRBV5-1; J gene: TRBJ2-5
CDR3 protein: CASSVDRVNTGELFF; V gene: TRBV9; J gene: TRBJ2-2
CDR3 protein: CASMGGSYNEQFF; V gene: TRBV28; J gene: TRBJ2-1
CDR3 protein: CASMSHNEQFF; V gene: TRBV28; J gene: TRBJ2-1
CDR3 protein: CASRFPGTEAFF; V gene: TRBV12-3/TRBV12-4; J gene: TRBJ1-1
CDR3 protein: CASEGGASGRAISDTQYF; V gene: TRBV5-6; J gene: TRBJ2-3
CDR3 protein: CASSQPTSGRTNTGELFF; V gene: TRBV7-9; J gene: TRBJ2-2
CDR3 protein: CASSLDFPPAQQYF; V gene: TRBV5-1; J gene: TRBJ2-7
CDR3 protein: CASSYSGNTQYF; V gene: TRBV6-5; J gene: TRBJ2-3
CDR3 protein: CASSFSEGGEQFF; V gene: TRBV13; J gene: TRBJ2-1
CDR3 protein: CASSLDHGGNTEAFF; V gene: TRBV11-2; J gene: TRBJ1-1
CDR3 protein: CSARDTREHFDEQYF; V gene: TRBV20-1; J gene: TRBJ2-7
CDR3 protein: CASSPLTSGRAEEQYF; V gene: TRBV7-9; J gene: TRBJ2-7
CDR3 protein: CATRGQRNTGELFF; V gene: TRBV24-1; J gene: TRBJ2-2
CDR3 protein: CASSSYPERVSYNEQFF; V gene: TRBV11-2; J gene: TRBJ2-1
CDR3 protein: CASSPLTGPRETQYF; V gene: TRBV12-3/TRBV12-4; J gene: TRBJ2-5
CDR3 protein: CAWNTGAGANVLTF; V gene: TRBV30; J gene: TRBJ2-6
CDR3 protein: CATARQATDTQYF; V gene: TRBV27; J gene: TRBJ2-3
CDR3 protein: CALNPADLNTGELFF; V gene: TRBV7-9; J gene: TRBJ2-2
CDR3 protein: CASSPGHEVSGETQYF; V gene: TRBV5-1; J gene: TRBJ2-5
CDR3 protein: CASRIGRLSYSGNTIYF; V gene: TRBV28; J gene: TRBJ1-3